This T cell receptor (beta chain) stems from a study of T cell repertoires in cytomegalovirus infection. Looking at the study overall: Evidence of both CMV infection and a matching HLA type came from public TCR beta signatures. General study results and limits: Dominating the ex vivo response were TCR beta clonotypes that were CMV-specific and HLA-C-restricted. Using cumulative public TCR beta family frequency, the authors identified those who carried CMV together with the relevant HLA.

TCRdb re-called the reads with MiXCR, one entry per CDR3 protein. Found here are 600,000 to 800,000 distinct CDR3 sequences, 20% to 25% of them singletons; the top ten hold under 8.5%. Trimming removed 1 base at V and 7 bases at J, with 11 bases between. This CDR3 comprises 14 residues. Germline V gene sequence: CDR1 SGHTA, CDR2 FQGNSA. About this clonotype: Its antigen is currently unknown. This may come from a read error, since a much larger clone is one base off.

The sequence derives from a human donor in good health (CMV status not recorded). Some clones in this sample may be carry-over from other donors' samples. The chain combines TRBV7-2 with TRBJ1-5, with D possibly being TRBD1 (5 bases). Input material: CD8+ T cells from PBMCs. The CDR3 coding sequence is TGTGCCAGCAGCTTAGTCAGGGAAAGCCAGCCCCAGCATTTT. This gives the protein CASSLVRESQPQHF. Drawing the rest from reference TRBV7-2 and TRBJ1-5, the complete variable domain is GAGVSQSPSNKVTEKGKDVELRCDPISGHTALYWYRQSLGQGLEFLIYFQGNSAPDKSGLPSDRFSAERTGGSVSTLTIQRTQQEDSAVYLCASSLVRESQPQHFGDGTRLSIL.